The 18 T cell receptor beta chains below come from one sample, sequenced in a study of Ad26.COV2.S vaccination and SARS-CoV-2 variants. Some clones are missing from TCRdb's copy, which holds only in-frame ones; the method was immunoSEQ multiplex PCR. The sample holds some 300,000 clones; around 84% are singletons and the top ten take under 2%. The treatment denotes: roughly 18 received Ad26.COV2.S at low or high dose, single or two shots; five or six received placebo; per-sample allocation not given. Collection of the samples took place on day 63 after the first injection of vaccine or placebo. The sample here was peripheral blood, taken in a trial of Ad26.COV2.S vaccine versus placebo. Receptors were obtained from a person between 18 and 65 years old who received the Ad26.COV2.S COVID-19 vaccine or a placebo.

The gene calls are TRBV19 and TRBJ1-1, with no clear D. V lost 5 bases to trimming and J lost 1 base, with 8 bases between them. The germline V gene encodes CDR1 LNHDA and CDR2 SQIVND (reference sequence). CDR3 size: 13 residues. The CDR3, as DNA: TGTGCCAGTAGTTGGCAGTCGAACACTGAAGCTTTCTTT. Translating gives CASSWQSNTEAFF.

The chain links TRBV7-2 to TRBJ2-2; no clear D gene. Germline CDR1 and CDR2: SGHTA and FQGNSA. Trimming removed 1 base from V and 1 base from J, with 1 base in between. The CDR3 spans 13 residues. This CDR3 reads CASSLENTGELFF. Here the CDR3 DNA reads TGTGCCAGCAGCTTAGAGAACACCGGGGAGCTGTTTTTT.

Notes on this clone: Other DNA sequences in this specimen translate into the identical CDR3. The V and J genes are TRBV29-1 and TRBJ1-1; the match to TRBD1 covers 7 bases. V lost 6 bases, J lost 1 base, and 5 bases stayed unmatched. CDR3 size: 13 residues. The V gene's germline CDR1 is SQVTM and CDR2 ANQGSEA. The CDR3 DNA reads TGCAGCGTCCAAAGGGACAGGAACACTGAAGCTTTCTTT. This sequence encodes CSVQRDRNTEAFF. The full variable domain, completed using reference TRBV29-1 and TRBJ1-1, is SAVISQKPSRDICQRGTSLTIQCQVDSQVTMMFWYRQQPGQSLTLIATANQGSEATYESGFVIDKFPISRPNLTFSTLTVSNMSPEDSSIYLCSVQRDRNTEAFFGQGTRLTVV.

V usage is TRBV27 and J usage is TRBJ1-6, with TRBD1 matching 7 bases. The CDR3 extends over 13 amino acids. The ends lost 8 bases at V and 10 bases at J; junction bases unmatched: 8. Germline CDR1 is MNHEY and CDR2 is SMNVEV (reference sequence). CDR3 residues: CASSQGVWSPLHF. CDR3 sequence (DNA): TGTGCCAGCTCTCAGGGGGTTTGGTCACCCCTCCACTTT.

This chain joins TRBV9 and TRBJ1-1; D is undetermined. The length of the CDR3 is 16 residues. V lost 4 bases, J lost 0 bases, and 16 bases lay in between. Germline V gene data show CDR1 as SGDLS and CDR2 as YYNGEE. The CDR3 is CASSPQPFLMNTEAFF. DNA for the CDR3: TGTGCCAGCAGCCCCCAACCGTTCCTCATGAACACTGAAGCTTTCTTT.

CDR3 in DNA: TGTGCCAGCACCAGACGCCTGGGCTACGAGCAGTACTTC. This sequence encodes CASTRRLGYEQYF. J is TRBJ2-7 and V is TRBV27; D gene unclear. The V gene lost 7 bases and the J gene lost 3 bases, with 13 bases spanning the gap. The germline gives CDR1 MNHEY, CDR2 SMNVEV (reference sequence). This CDR3 has 13 amino acids.

The genes are TRBV10-3 and TRBJ2-3, with TRBD2 matching 7 bases. Germline V gives CDR1 ENHRY, CDR2 SYGVKD. V was clipped by 10 bases and J by 8 bases; unmatched bases: 6. There are 11 residues in the CDR3. The CDR3 coding sequence is TGTGCCACCATGGGCGGGAGTACGCAGTATTTT. This sequence encodes CATMGGSTQYF.

The chain recombines TRBV13 with TRBJ2-2; 7 positions agree with TRBD1. With 0 bases clipped from V and 3 bases from J, the junction kept 1 base outside the gene matches. The germline gives CDR1 PRHDT, CDR2 FYEKMQ (reference sequence). CDR3 length: 15 residues. The chain's CDR3 is CASSLGDRDTGELFF. CDR3 in DNA: TGTGCCAGCAGCTTAGGCGACAGGGACACCGGGGAGCTGTTTTTT.

The genes are TRBV9 and TRBJ2-6, with 8 positions matching TRBD1. The CDR3 sequence is 22 residues long. The germline CDR1 and CDR2 sequences are SGDLS and YYNGEE. V lost 0 bases, J lost 0 bases, and 17 bases stayed unmatched. The CDR3 nucleotides read TGTGCCAGCAGCGTAGGGCAGGGGGCCTGGTGGGGCGTACTCTCTGGGGCCAACGTCCTGACTTTC. Its protein product is CASSVGQGAWWGVLSGANVLTF. Filled out from reference TRBV9 and TRBJ2-6, the complete variable domain reads DSGVTQTPKHLITATGQRVTLRCSPRSGDLSVYWYQQSLDQGLQFLIQYYNGEERAKGNILERFSAQQFPDLHSELNLSSLELGDSALYFCASSVGQGAWWGVLSGANVLTFGAGSRLTVL.

This clone has only one observation. The chain has TRBV5-1 and TRBJ1-6, with D unresolved. Germline V CDR1 and CDR2: SGHRS, YFSETQ. V was shortened by 0 bases and J by 8 bases, with 15 bases between the two germline ends. CDR3 length equals 16 residues. CDR3 nucleotides: TGCGCCAGCAGCTTGGAGGGTCCGTTCGGGGATTCACCCCTCCACTTT. It codes for CASSLEGPFGDSPLHF. The whole variable domain, filled in from reference TRBV5-1 and TRBJ1-6, reads KAGVTQTPRYLIKTRGQQVTLSCSPISGHRSVSWYQQTPGQGLQFLFEYFSETQRNKGNFPGRFSGRQFSNSRSEMNVSTLELGDSALYLCASSLEGPFGDSPLHFGNGTRLTVT.

This chain joins TRBV5-4 and TRBJ2-6; perhaps TRBD2 as D (5 bases). The germline V gene has CDR1 SGHNT and CDR2 YYREEE (reference sequence). The CDR3 loop spans 11 amino acids. Trimming shortened V by 4 bases and J by 12 bases, and 8 bases separated the two germline ends. CDR3 region: CASSLEGVLTF. In DNA, the CDR3 is TGTGCCAGCAGCCTAGAGGGCGTCCTGACTTTC.

This clone occurred once. This chain uses TRBV20-1 with TRBJ2-1; no clear D gene. The CDR3 length is 10 residues. Germline CDR1 is DFQATT and CDR2 is SNEGSKA (reference sequence). Trimming pared 5 bases from V and 7 bases from J, leaving 6 bases between. DNA for the CDR3: TGCAGTGCTTCGATTAATGAGCAGTTCTTC. Encoded protein: CSASINEQFF.

The CDR3 protein is CASSANRANEKLFF. The DNA for the CDR3 is TGTGCCAGCAGCGCCAACAGAGCTAATGAAAAACTGTTTTTT. The genes are TRBV7-9 and TRBJ1-4; D gene ambiguous. V was cut by 5 bases and J by 3 bases, with 10 bases left in between. In germline, CDR1 is SEHNR, CDR2 FQNEAQ (reference sequence). The CDR3 totals 14 residues.

This sequence joins TRBV5-1 and TRBJ2-5; D is undetermined. This CDR3 comprises 13 residues. The V and J ends lost 4 bases and 2 bases respectively, with 9 bases between them. Germline CDR1 SGHRS, CDR2 YFSETQ. The CDR3 DNA reads TGCGCCAGCAGCCCGGTGGGACAAGAGACCCAGTACTTC. It codes for CASSPVGQETQYF.

The chain couples TRBV11-2 to TRBJ1-3; TRBD1 might be the D (6 bases). The CDR3 length is 15 residues. Germline CDR1 reads SGHAT; CDR2 reads FQNNGV. The V and J ends lost 5 bases and 2 bases respectively, with 13 bases between them. CDR3 protein: CASSGYRVAGNTIYF. CDR3 DNA: TGTGCCAGCAGCGGATACAGGGTCGCTGGAAACACCATATATTTT.

This rearrangement joins TRBV5-1 to TRBJ2-2, with 7 bases matching TRBD2. Trimming took 0 bases from V and 7 from J; bases not matched to a gene: 9. CDR3 length: 16 residues. Germline CDR1 is SGHRS and CDR2 is YFSETQ. CDR3 DNA: TGCGCCAGCAGCTTGGCTCGCGGGGGAACTTTCGGGGAGCTGTTTTTT. It specifies CASSLARGGTFGELFF.

This clone is a singleton in its sample. The chain couples TRBV5-5 to TRBJ1-5, with 9 bases lining up with TRBD1. Per the germline V gene, CDR1 is SGHKS and CDR2 is YYEKEE (reference sequence). Trimming removed 4 bases from V and 7 bases from J; junction bases left unmatched: 9. CDR3 length equals 15 residues. CDR3 protein: CASSTGTGSGQPQHF. The DNA for the CDR3 is TGTGCCAGCAGCACCGGGACAGGGTCAGGCCAGCCCCAGCATTTT. The entire variable domain, with the rest obtained from reference TRBV5-5 and TRBJ1-5, is as follows: DAGVTQSPTHLIKTRGQQVTLRCSPISGHKSVSWYQQVLGQGPQFIFQYYEKEERGRGNFPDRFSARQFPNYSSELNVNALLLGDSALYLCASSTGTGSGQPQHFGDGTRLSIL.

V and J are TRBV3-1 (or the pseudogene TRBV3-2) and TRBJ1-2; the D gene is possibly TRBD1 (5 bases). Germline V lookup: CDR1 LGHDT, CDR2 YNNKEL (reference sequence). The ends were cut back, 1 base at V and 3 bases at J, with 9 bases in the middle. The length of the CDR3 is 14 residues. This CDR3 reads CASSQVAGHYGYTF. The CDR3 nucleotides are TGTGCCAGCAGCCAAGTAGCGGGACACTATGGCTACACCTTC.